Shown below are 27 T cell receptor beta chains from a single sample sequenced in a study of cytomegalovirus exposure and HLA in healthy donors. The PCR made use of 60 Vbeta and 13 Jbeta primers. Clones were read by immunoSEQ multiplex PCR, and TCRdb kept only the in-frame ones, dropping some. The data contain about 150,000 clones, 63% of them singletons. Source material: PBMCs. The receptors derive from a woman in her fifties or sixties in good health and CMV-seropositive.

The chain joins TRBV28 to TRBJ2-5; 16 bases line up with TRBD2. V lost 8 bases, J lost 6 bases, and 9 bases stayed unmatched. The CDR3 runs 16 residues. Per germline, CDR1 MDHEN and CDR2 SYDVKM. This CDR3 reads CASDGTSGRESKTQYF. CDR3 nucleotides: TGTGCCAGCGATGGGACTAGCGGGAGGGAGTCAAAGACCCAGTACTTC.

The rearrangement joins TRBV7-8 to TRBJ2-7; 7 positions agree with TRBD1. The trim removed 2 bases at V and 1 base at J, leaving 5 bases unmatched. The CDR3 runs 15 residues. Germline values: CDR1 SGHVS, CDR2 FQNEAQ. The CDR3 DNA follows: TGTGCCAGCAGCTTATCAGGGGGTTTGTCCTACGAGCAGTACTTC. It specifies CASSLSGGLSYEQYF.

This clone was found a few times. This chain links TRBV19 with TRBJ1-1; 10 bases match TRBD1. This CDR3 is built from 14 residues. The ends lost 5 bases at V and 5 bases at J; junction bases unmatched: 5. CDR1 is LNHDA and CDR2 is SQIVND in the germline V gene (reference sequence). The CDR3 region has the DNA TGTGCCAGTAGTGCGGACAGGGGGAGGACTGAAGCTTTCTTT. It yields the protein CASSADRGRTEAFF.

The chain has TRBV7-9 and TRBJ2-1, with 10 bases identical to TRBD2. From germline, CDR1 is SEHNR and CDR2 FQNEAQ (reference sequence). Losses at the gene ends were 5 bases for V and 9 bases for J; bases not matched to a gene: 13. CDR3 length equals 16 residues. CDR3 sequence: CASSRLGLAVEVEQFF. The CDR3 DNA sequence: TGTGCCAGCAGCCGCCTCGGACTAGCGGTGGAGGTTGAGCAGTTCTTC.

The chain combines TRBV28 with TRBJ1-2; the D is unclear. This CDR3 has 12 residues. In germline, CDR1 is MDHEN, CDR2 SYDVKM. The V gene lost 2 bases and the J gene lost 3 bases, with 4 bases spanning the gap. CDR3 DNA: TGTGCCAGCAGTTTAGCAGACTATGGCTACACCTTC. Translation gives CASSLADYGYTF.

The V gene is TRBV10-3, the J gene TRBJ2-6; weak D call: TRBD1 (6 bases). V was clipped by 8 bases and J by 1 base, with 21 bases between them. The CDR3 has 18 amino acids. Germline V lookup: CDR1 ENHRY, CDR2 SYGVKD. This CDR3 reads CAIRSRAGVESGANVLTF. CDR3 nucleotide sequence: TGTGCCATCCGGTCTCGGGCAGGGGTTGAATCTGGGGCCAACGTCCTGACTTTC.

The chain links TRBV19 to TRBJ2-5, with TRBD1 identical over 9 bases. This CDR3 is 15 amino acids long. Germline CDR1 is LNHDA and CDR2 is SQIVND (reference sequence). V shed 6 bases, J shed 5 bases, and the junction held 10 bases outside the gene matches. Here the CDR3 DNA reads TGTGCCAGTAGACCCACAGGGGGCGTTGCGGAGACCCAGTACTTC. It yields the protein CASRPTGGVAETQYF. Based on the CDR3 plus reference TRBV19 and TRBJ2-5, the full variable domain is DGGITQSPKYLFRKEGQNVTLSCEQNLNHDAMYWYRQDPGQGLRLIYYSQIVNDFQKGDIAEGYSVSREKKESFPLTVTSAQKNPTAFYLCASRPTGGVAETQYFGPGTRLLVL.

A single count supports this clone. The chain combines TRBV5-4 with TRBJ2-7; the D gene is possibly TRBD1 (5 bases). Germline CDR1 reads SGHNT; CDR2 reads YYREEE (reference sequence). The CDR3 totals 14 residues. Trimming left V 3 bases short and J 3 bases short, with 13 bases between. The CDR3 DNA is TGTGCCAGCAGCTCGGACGCTCAGGGCTACGAGCAGTACTTC. This translates into CASSSDAQGYEQYF.

This CDR3 is CASSLARGGDEQFF. The CDR3 DNA reads TGTGCCAGCAGCTTAGCTCGAGGGGGGGATGAGCAGTTCTTC. This chain joins TRBV7-2 and TRBJ2-1; weak D call: TRBD2 (7 bases). CDR3 length: 14 residues. The germline V gene has CDR1 SGHTA and CDR2 FQGNSA. The V end lost 0 bases, the J end lost 8 bases, and 11 bases lay between the germline ends.

CDR3 amino acids: CASSSDGTSGMYNEQFF. Here the CDR3 DNA reads TGCGCCAGCAGCTCGGATGGGACTAGCGGGATGTACAATGAGCAGTTCTTC. V is TRBV5-1 and J is TRBJ2-1; 13 bases match TRBD2. Germline lookup yields CDR1 SGHRS and CDR2 YFSETQ. CDR3 size: 17 residues. J was trimmed by 4 bases and V by 3 bases; bases with no gene match: 7.

V usage is TRBV19 and J usage is TRBJ1-5, with 8 bases that match TRBD1. Germline assignment: CDR1 LNHDA and CDR2 SQIVND (reference sequence). V was pared by 5 bases and J by 0 bases, with 6 bases of the junction left unmatched. The CDR3 sequence is 16 residues long. The CDR3, as DNA: TGTGCCAGTAGTGCCGACAGGGGCTATAGCAATCAGCCCCAGCATTTT. It yields the protein CASSADRGYSNQPQHF.

This chain uses TRBV5-1 with TRBJ2-5, with no clear D. The CDR3 has 14 amino acids. V was clipped by 0 bases and J by 2 bases, with 8 bases between them. CDR1 is SGHRS, CDR2 YFSETQ, per germline. The CDR3 DNA follows: TGCGCCAGCAGCTTGGACCCCACACAAGAGACCCAGTACTTC. Protein: CASSLDPTQETQYF.

The chain couples TRBV10-3 to TRBJ1-1; TRBD1 matches at 7 bases. In germline, CDR1 is ENHRY, CDR2 SYGVKD. V was pared by 6 bases and J by 0 bases, with 10 bases of the junction left unmatched. This CDR3 spans 16 amino acids. The CDR3 region is CAISDRDGVMNTEAFF. The CDR3 DNA is TGTGCCATCAGCGACAGGGATGGGGTCATGAACACTGAAGCTTTCTTT.

The rearrangement links TRBV27 to TRBJ1-2, with D possibly being TRBD1 (5 bases). Germline V gene sequence: CDR1 MNHEY, CDR2 SMNVEV (reference sequence). This CDR3 spans 17 amino acids. V lost 6 bases and J 0 bases, leaving 20 bases between the germline ends. DNA for the CDR3: TGTGCCAGCAGCTATAAGGGCGTGTGGGGCGCTAACTATGGCTACACCTTC. Protein product: CASSYKGVWGANYGYTF.

The V gene is TRBV9, the J gene TRBJ1-4; tentative D call: TRBD1 (6 bases). Germline-derived CDR1 and CDR2 are SGDLS and YYNGEE. V lost 4 bases to trimming and J lost 7 bases, with 14 bases between them. The length of the CDR3 is 14 residues. CDR3 nucleotides: TGTGCCAGCAGCTCATCAAGGGGGAGTGAAAAACTGTTTTTT. Its protein product is CASSSSRGSEKLFF.

This clone was seen a handful of times. The chain recombines TRBV20-1 with TRBJ2-7, with D maybe TRBD2 (6 bases). The germline gives CDR1 DFQATT, CDR2 SNEGSKA (reference sequence). The length of the CDR3 is 11 residues. The V gene lost 8 bases and the J gene lost 5 bases, with 13 bases spanning the gap. The CDR3 sequence: CSTGGKNEQYF. The CDR3 nucleotides are TGCAGTACCGGAGGGAAAAACGAGCAGTACTTC.

The chain uses TRBV7-2 and TRBJ2-1; weak D call: TRBD1 (6 bases). V lost 5 bases and J 4 bases, leaving 18 bases between the germline ends. CDR1 is SGHTA and CDR2 is FQGNSA in the germline V gene. CDR3 length equals 16 residues. The CDR3 protein is CASSPYPGQIYNEQFF. The CDR3 DNA sequence: TGTGCCAGCAGCCCCTACCCGGGACAAATTTACAATGAGCAGTTCTTC.

The rearrangement uses TRBV6-6 and TRBJ1-5; no clear D. V was shortened by 8 bases and J by 1 base, with 6 bases between the two germline ends. Germline loops: CDR1 MNHNY, CDR2 SVGAGI (reference sequence). This CDR3 contains 12 residues. The CDR3 DNA reads as TGTGCCAGCCGACAAAGCAATCAGCCCCAGCATTTT. Translating gives CASRQSNQPQHF.

This chain joins TRBV5-1 and TRBJ2-7, with 10 bases fitting TRBD1. The V gene end was trimmed by 4 bases and the J gene end by 6 bases; junction bases not matched to a gene: 13. Germline V gives CDR1 SGHRS, CDR2 YFSETQ. CDR3 length equals 16 residues. The CDR3 here is CASSISTGTGVGEQYF. CDR3 DNA: TGCGCCAGCAGCATAAGTACCGGGACAGGGGTTGGCGAGCAGTACTTC. Combining the CDR3 with reference TRBV5-1 and TRBJ2-7 gives the whole variable domain KAGVTQTPRYLIKTRGQQVTLSCSPISGHRSVSWYQQTPGQGLQFLFEYFSETQRNKGNFPGRFSGRQFSNSRSEMNVSTLELGDSALYLCASSISTGTGVGEQYFGPGTRLTVT.

This clone was observed a handful of times. The chain is built from TRBV30 and TRBJ2-7; D remains ambiguous. The CDR3 extends over 12 amino acids. Germline V lookup: CDR1 GTSNPN, CDR2 SVGIG (reference sequence). Trimming pared 2 bases from V and 2 bases from J, leaving 7 bases between. CDR3 DNA: TGTGCCTGGAGTCAGGTCACCTACGAGCAGTACTTC. This encodes CAWSQVTYEQYF.

The chain is built from TRBV29-1 and TRBJ2-7, with TRBD1 matching over 10 bases. CDR3 length: 16 residues. V shed 0 bases and J 2 bases; nucleotides not matched to a gene: 7. Looked up from germline, CDR1 is SQVTM and CDR2 is ANQGSEA. The CDR3 DNA reads as TGCAGCGTTGAAGATTCAGGGACAGGGGAGGCCTACGAGCAGTACTTC. Encoded protein: CSVEDSGTGEAYEQYF.

V is TRBV11-2 and J is TRBJ1-1; possible D gene TRBD1, 5 bases. CDR3 length: 12 amino acids. Trimming cost V 5 bases and J 11 bases, with 15 bases left between them. Germline CDR1 and CDR2: SGHAT and FQNNGV. For the CDR3, the DNA is TGTGCCAGCAGCCCTTTAGGGGTTGGGGCTTTCTTT. Its translation: CASSPLGVGAFF. The variable domain in full, completed from reference TRBV11-2 and TRBJ1-1, reads EAGVAQSPRYKIIEKRQSVAFWCNPISGHATLYWYQQILGQGPKLLIQFQNNGVVDDSQLPKDRFSAERLKGVDSTLKIQPAKLEDSAVYLCASSPLGVGAFFGQGTRLTVV.

The chain joins TRBV5-5 to TRBJ1-2; no reliable D call. V lost 4 bases and J lost 4, with 8 bases in between. Germline V gene data show CDR1 as SGHKS and CDR2 as YYEKEE (reference sequence). The CDR3 is 12 amino acids. In nucleotides, the CDR3 is TGTGCCAGCAGCGGGGAGGGCTATGGCTACACCTTC. It encodes CASSGEGYGYTF. The entire variable domain, with the rest obtained from reference TRBV5-5 and TRBJ1-2, is as follows: DAGVTQSPTHLIKTRGQQVTLRCSPISGHKSVSWYQQVLGQGPQFIFQYYEKEERGRGNFPDRFSARQFPNYSSELNVNALLLGDSALYLCASSGEGYGYTFGSGTRLTVV.

The chain links TRBV29-1 to TRBJ2-3; 7 positions match TRBD1. CDR1 and CDR2 (germline): SQVTM, ANQGSEA. CDR3 length: 16 amino acids. The ends lost 3 bases at V and 3 bases at J; junction bases unmatched: 12. CDR3 DNA sequence: TGCAGCGTTGAGTCCCCCCCGGGACAGATAACAGATACGCAGTATTTT. This encodes CSVESPPGQITDTQYF.

The chain combines TRBV6-1 with TRBJ2-3; tentatively, D is TRBD2 (7 bases). Germline-derived CDR1 and CDR2 are MNHNS and SASEGT. This CDR3 comprises 14 residues. V was clipped by 2 bases and J by 6 bases, with 12 bases between them. In DNA form, the CDR3 reads TGTGCCAGCAGTGAAAGGGGGGGGGTCGATACGCAGTATTTT. Protein: CASSERGGVDTQYF.

The table lists this clone with a few counts. The J gene is TRBJ2-5, the V gene TRBV9, with a tentative D call TRBD2 (6 bases). CDR1 SGDLS and CDR2 YYNGEE come from the germline V gene. V lost 4 bases, J lost 3 bases, and 10 bases lay in between. The length of the CDR3 is 13 residues. CDR3: CASSIRLEETQYF. The CDR3 region has the DNA TGTGCCAGCAGCATTCGACTAGAAGAGACCCAGTACTTC.

This rearrangement joins TRBV5-1 to TRBJ2-5, with 8 positions matching TRBD1. The CDR3 is 14 amino acids. The germline V gene encodes CDR1 SGHRS and CDR2 YFSETQ. The V gene end was trimmed by 2 bases and the J gene end by 6 bases; junction bases not matched to a gene: 6. This CDR3 reads CASSLDRGEQTQYF. CDR3 coding DNA: TGCGCCAGCAGCTTAGACAGGGGTGAACAGACCCAGTACTTC.